These 20 T cell receptor beta chains were all obtained from the same sample, sequenced in a study of blood T cell repertoires in COVID-19. Some clones are missing from TCRdb's copy, which holds only in-frame ones; the method was immunoSEQ multiplex PCR. The repertoire holds about 75,000 clones, with 86% as singletons. The specimen sequenced was peripheral blood. The receptors here all came from an elderly man with COVID-19, enrolled during active disease.

The chain combines TRBV4-2 with TRBJ2-7, with 8 positions matching TRBD1. Germline CDR1 is LGHNA and CDR2 is YNFKEQ. V shed 1 base, J shed 6 bases, and the junction held 5 bases outside the gene matches. The CDR3 runs 14 residues. CDR3 amino acids: CASSQGTGIPEQYF. CDR3 coding DNA: TGTGCCAGCAGCCAAGGGACAGGGATTCCCGAGCAGTACTTC.

This chain joins TRBV7-3 and TRBJ2-3; 11 nucleotides align to TRBD2. V dropped 5 bases and J dropped 6; count of bases not matched to a gene: 13. There are 17 residues in the CDR3. From germline, CDR1 is SGHTA and CDR2 FQGTGA. The CDR3: CASSPTGSGGAQDTQYF. CDR3 DNA sequence: TGTGCCAGCAGCCCCACGGGTAGCGGGGGGGCCCAGGATACGCAGTATTTT.

The chain recombines TRBV6-5 with TRBJ1-3; D remains unclear. Germline values: CDR1 MNHEY, CDR2 SVGAGI. The V end was cut by 9 bases, the J end by 4 bases, with 13 bases between. The length of the CDR3 is 13 residues. The CDR3 region is CASQEGSGNTIYF. CDR3 sequence (DNA): TGTGCCAGTCAGGAGGGCTCGGGAAACACCATATATTTT.

The V and J genes are TRBV11-2 and TRBJ2-2; tentatively, D is TRBD1 (6 bases). The V gene's germline CDR1 is SGHAT and CDR2 FQNNGV. The CDR3 runs to 14 residues. The V end lost 4 bases, the J end lost 7 bases, and 13 bases lay between the germline ends. CDR3 nucleotides: TGTGCCAGCAGCTCACTACAGGGCGTCGGGGAGCTGTTTTTT. This codes for CASSSLQGVGELFF.

V is TRBV5-8 and J is TRBJ1-3; D is ambiguous. The CDR3 consists of 14 residues. Trimming shortened V by 4 bases and J by 1 base, and 9 bases separated the two germline ends. Germline V CDR1 and CDR2: SGHTS, YDEGEE. CDR3 in amino acids: CASSDGVSGNTIYF. In nucleotides, the CDR3 is TGTGCCAGCAGCGACGGAGTTTCTGGAAACACCATATATTTT.

The chain employs TRBV6-1 and TRBJ1-1, with a weak D call TRBD1 (5 bases). Trimming left V 2 bases short and J 10 bases short, with 17 bases between. The CDR3 contains 14 residues. CDR1 is MNHNS, CDR2 SASEGT, per germline. The CDR3 loop reads CASSEWGGRVSAFF. For the CDR3, the DNA is TGTGCCAGCAGTGAATGGGGGGGACGGGTCTCAGCTTTCTTT.

This chain links TRBV5-1 with TRBJ2-7, with 9 nucleotides matching TRBD1. Per the germline V gene, CDR1 is SGHRS and CDR2 is YFSETQ. V gave up 3 bases and J gave up 8 bases; unmatched junction bases: 9. The CDR3 is 14 residues long. The DNA for the CDR3 is TGCGCCAGCAGCTCGGGGACAGGGCCTACGCAGCAGTACTTC. The encoded protein is CASSSGTGPTQQYF.

The chain joins TRBV7-2 to TRBJ1-6; TRBD1 agrees at 8 bases. J was trimmed by 9 bases and V by 2 bases; bases with no gene match: 6. Germline CDR1 SGHTA, CDR2 FQGNSA. The CDR3 contains 15 residues. CDR3 loop: CASSLPPRGLSPLHF. CDR3 DNA: TGTGCCAGCAGCTTACCCCCCAGGGGGCTTTCACCCCTCCACTTT.

This clone was seen more than once but under ten times. V and J are TRBV12-3 or TRBV12-4 and TRBJ1-2; D is unresolved. This CDR3 region has 12 residues. Trimming cost V 5 bases and J 1 base, with 5 bases left between them. CDR3 nucleotide sequence: TGTGCCAGCAGTACTTATAACTATGGCTACACCTTC. Translation: CASSTYNYGYTF.

The gene calls are TRBV7-8 and TRBJ1-2; D is possibly TRBD1 (5 bases). The V gene's germline CDR1 is SGHVS and CDR2 FQNEAQ. The germline V and J ends were trimmed by 5 bases and 8 bases, with 12 bases remaining between them. CDR3 length: 12 residues. As DNA, the CDR3 is TGTGCCAGCAGCCAAGCGGGGGGAGGCTACACCTTC. The encoded protein is CASSQAGGGYTF.

The chain links TRBV19 to TRBJ1-6; D call uncertain. CDR1 is LNHDA, CDR2 SQIVND, per germline (reference sequence). V lost 5 bases, J lost 7 bases, and 9 bases lay in between. There are 13 residues in the CDR3. The CDR3 DNA reads TGTGCCAGTAGTGGGAGGGCCAATTCACCCCTCCACTTT. Its translation: CASSGRANSPLHF.

The V gene is TRBV6-5, the J gene TRBJ2-6; D ambiguous. V shed 10 bases and J shed 0 bases, with 7 bases lying between them. The CDR3 totals 13 residues. The germline CDR1 and CDR2 sequences are MNHEY and SVGAGI. CDR3 in amino acids: CATLFSGANVLTF. The CDR3 nucleotides are TGTGCCACCCTATTCTCTGGGGCCAACGTCCTGACTTTC.

The chain uses TRBV5-4 and TRBJ1-2; 7 positions match TRBD1. This CDR3 region has 16 residues. CDR1 and CDR2 (germline): SGHNT, YYREEE (reference sequence). Unmatched junction bases numbered 11, after V lost 1 base and J lost 5 bases. The CDR3 sequence is CASSLKDKGAPYGYTF. The CDR3 DNA reads TGTGCCAGCAGCTTGAAGGACAAGGGGGCCCCTTATGGCTACACCTTC.

V is TRBV3-1 (or the pseudogene TRBV3-2) and J is TRBJ1-1; 11 bases agree with TRBD1. The germline V gene encodes CDR1 LGHDT and CDR2 YNNKEL (reference sequence). V trimming: 3 bases; J trimming: 4 bases; junction bases outside the gene matches: 4. The CDR3 totals 15 residues. The CDR3 nucleotides are TGTGCCAGCAGCCACAGCGGACAGGGGGCCACTGAAGCTTTCTTT. It encodes CASSHSGQGATEAFF.

A note on this clone: One junction end does not reproduce the germline sequence, and a read error may be involved. The rearrangement joins TRBV6-4 to TRBJ2-1; the D gene is possibly TRBD1 (6 bases). The CDR3 has 14 residues. In germline, CDR1 is MRHNA, CDR2 SNTAGT. The CDR3 protein is CVSSWGLGRNEQFF. In DNA form, the CDR3 reads TGTGTCAGCAGTTGGGGGCTAGGTCGCAATGAGCAGTTCTTC.

The chain carries TRBV4-2 and TRBJ2-7; D is perhaps TRBD1 (6 bases). Germline loops: CDR1 LGHNA, CDR2 YNFKEQ. This CDR3 is built from 15 residues. Trimming stripped 2 bases from V and 2 bases from J, with 13 bases between. The CDR3 loop is CASSQTGSPTYEQYF. DNA for the CDR3: TGTGCCAGCAGCCAAACAGGGTCCCCGACCTACGAGCAGTACTTC.

The V and J genes are TRBV18 and TRBJ2-6, with D perhaps matching TRBD1 (6 bases). V lost 6 bases, J lost 4 bases, and 19 bases lay in between. CDR1 is KGHSH, CDR2 LQKENI, per germline. This CDR3 region has 17 residues. The CDR3 DNA sequence: TGTGCCAGCTCCCCCCGGGACATAAACGTGGGGGCCAACGTCCTGACTTTC. Translating it yields CASSPRDINVGANVLTF.

The rearrangement uses TRBV2 and TRBJ2-1; the D is unclear. The CDR3 runs 11 residues. The germline V gene encodes CDR1 SNHLY and CDR2 FYNNEI. V was cut by 6 bases and J by 15 bases, with 15 bases left in between. The CDR3 spells CASSQETVPFF. The CDR3 nucleotides are TGTGCCAGCAGCCAAGAAACAGTCCCGTTCTTC.

By share of the sample, this clone is medium-sized (0.01 to 0.1%). CDR3 DNA sequence: TGCGCCAGCAGCTACCGGACAGGGAGCTCCTACGAGCAGTACTTC. Encoded protein: CASSYRTGSSYEQYF. The chain combines TRBV5-1 with TRBJ2-7; 8 bases agree with TRBD1. Germline V gene sequence: CDR1 SGHRS, CDR2 YFSETQ. Trimming cost V 3 bases and J 0 bases; bases outside gene matches: 5. The CDR3 is 15 residues long.

The rearrangement joins TRBV18 to TRBJ1-5, with 8 positions matching TRBD1. V dropped 3 bases and J dropped 0; count of bases not matched to a gene: 4. CDR1 is KGHSH and CDR2 is LQKENI in the germline V gene. CDR3 length: 16 residues. CDR3 nucleotides: TGTGCCAGCTCACCGCAGACAGGGGTTAGCAATCAGCCCCAGCATTTT. This sequence encodes CASSPQTGVSNQPQHF.